The entry below describes one T cell receptor (beta chain). The data derive from a study of blood T cell repertoires in COVID-19. The length of the CDR3 is 13 residues. From germline, CDR1 is SGHRS and CDR2 YFSETQ. V gave up 0 bases and J gave up 7 bases, with 10 bases separating them. Original processing methods: Reference gene primer amplification gave nucleated cell count estimates. Sequencing was performed with immunoSEQ multiplex PCR; in TCRdb, only in-frame clones are kept and a portion is missing. V and J calls and clone size are copied from that table; D and trimming were computed from the DNA. The data hold about 68,000 clones, with approximately 90% observed a single time.

Sequenced: peripheral blood. This sequence was found in a woman between 45 and 65 years old with COVID-19, enrolled during active disease. The J gene is TRBJ1-1, the V gene TRBV5-1; D is undetermined. DNA of the CDR3: TGCGCCAGCAGCTTGGGACAATCGAGTGAAGCTTTCTTT. This sequence encodes CASSLGQSSEAFF. Full variable domain (missing parts from reference TRBV5-1 and TRBJ1-1): KAGVTQTPRYLIKTRGQQVTLSCSPISGHRSVSWYQQTPGQGLQFLFEYFSETQRNKGNFPGRFSGRQFSNSRSEMNVSTLELGDSALYLCASSLGQSSEAFFGQGTRLTVV.